This TCR beta chain was sequenced for a study of blood T cell repertoires in COVID-19. Whole-study context: The United States, Italy and Spain were the sources of the acute and convalescent COVID-19 samples. Nucleic acid was either cDNA or gDNA, and it came from T cells, B-cell-depleted T cells, or PBMCs.

Germline values: CDR1 MNHEY, CDR2 SMNVEV (reference sequence). V was trimmed by 2 bases and J by 5 bases, leaving 9 bases between them. This CDR3 is 13 amino acids long. Methods used by the authors: Estimates of nucleated cell counts were drawn from the amplification of reference gene primers. Profiling relied on immunoSEQ multiplex PCR, and the TCRdb table lists in-frame clones only, not all of them. The V and J calls and clone size were taken over from that table, and D and trimming were inferred from the DNA. Of about 190,000 clones in the sample, 89% were seen once. The origin of this receptor is a man aged 35-49 years with acute or convalescent COVID-19. The sequenced sample was peripheral blood. The chain uses TRBV27 and TRBJ1-2, with D uncertain. In nucleotides, the CDR3 is TGTGCCAGCAGTTTACGACGGGATTATGGCTACACCTTC. This gives the protein CASSLRRDYGYTF.